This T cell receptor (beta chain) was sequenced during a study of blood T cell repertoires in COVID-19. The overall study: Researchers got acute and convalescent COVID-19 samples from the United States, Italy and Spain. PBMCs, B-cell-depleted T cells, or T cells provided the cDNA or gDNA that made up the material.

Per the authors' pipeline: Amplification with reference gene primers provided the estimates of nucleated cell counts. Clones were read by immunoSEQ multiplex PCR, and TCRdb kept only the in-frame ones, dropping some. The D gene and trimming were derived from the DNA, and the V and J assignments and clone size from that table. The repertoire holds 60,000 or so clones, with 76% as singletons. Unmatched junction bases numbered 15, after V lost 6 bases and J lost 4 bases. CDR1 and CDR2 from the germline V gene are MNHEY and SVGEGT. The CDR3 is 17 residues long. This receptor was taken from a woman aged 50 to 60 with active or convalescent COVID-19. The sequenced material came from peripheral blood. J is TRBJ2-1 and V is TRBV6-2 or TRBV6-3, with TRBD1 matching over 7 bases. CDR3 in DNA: TGTGCCAGCAGCCCCCCGGGGCAGGGGGTGGTATACAATGAGCAGTTCTTC. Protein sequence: CASSPPGQGVVYNEQFF.